These 10 T cell receptor beta chains originate from one sample sequenced in a study of CD8+ T cells in alopecia areata. As to treatment: oral pan-JAK inhibitor, 5-10 mg twice daily. Reverse transcribed after extraction, RNA yielded cDNA as the sequencing template. The repertoire was sequenced with immunoSEQ multiplex PCR; TCRdb's copy has only in-frame clones and lacks some. The sample records some 200,000 clones, 45% to 65% being singletons. Sequenced here: CD4+ T cells sorted from blood, sampled at week 4, from a patient treated with tofacitinib. The receptors derive from a human donor with alopecia areata.

V usage is TRBV30 and J usage is TRBJ2-5, with 9 bases that match TRBD2. Looked up from germline, CDR1 is GTSNPN and CDR2 is SVGIG (reference sequence). The trim removed 3 bases at V and 4 bases at J, leaving 6 bases unmatched. The CDR3 spans 14 residues. CDR3 sequence: CAWRVAGAGETQYF. The CDR3 nucleotides are TGTGCCTGGAGAGTAGCGGGGGCGGGAGAGACCCAGTACTTC.

This sequence joins TRBV30 and TRBJ2-3, with 8 bases fitting TRBD1. With V trimmed by 5 bases and J by 1 base, 2 bases remained unmatched. The CDR3 is made up of 13 amino acids. CDR1 is GTSNPN, CDR2 SVGIG, per germline (reference sequence). This CDR3 reads CAWGQGGTDTQYF. The CDR3 DNA reads as TGTGCCTGGGGACAGGGAGGCACAGATACGCAGTATTTT.

Only a few counts were recorded for this clone. The chain couples TRBV19 to TRBJ2-7; D call uncertain. The CDR3 is made up of 15 amino acids. With 4 bases removed from V and 0 bases from J, the gap between germline ends came to 13 bases. Per the germline V gene, CDR1 is LNHDA and CDR2 is SQIVND (reference sequence). CDR3 coding DNA: TGTGCCAGTAGTAGTTCACACTCTAGCTCCTACGAGCAGTACTTC. As protein: CASSSSHSSSYEQYF.

This chain joins TRBV25-1 and TRBJ2-7; D possibly corresponds to TRBD1 (6 bases). Germline loops: CDR1 MGHDK, CDR2 SYGVNS. This CDR3 spans 13 amino acids. Trimming took 6 bases from V and 5 from J, leaving 14 bases between them. CDR3: CASRHRTVDEQYF. The CDR3 DNA is TGTGCCAGCAGACATAGGACAGTGGACGAGCAGTACTTC.

This clone has more than one count but fewer than ten. This rearrangement joins TRBV4-2 to TRBJ2-7, with 7 nucleotides matching TRBD1. CDR3 size: 13 residues. Germline V gene lookup returns CDR1 LGHNA and CDR2 YNFKEQ. With V trimmed by 0 bases and J by 11 bases, 7 bases remained unmatched. The CDR3 DNA follows: TGTGCCAGCAGCCAAGATGTAGAGGGACAGAAGTACTTC. Protein sequence: CASSQDVEGQKYF.

The J gene is TRBJ2-6, the V gene TRBV7-3; tentatively, D is TRBD2 (5 bases). Trimming removed 5 bases from V and 2 bases from J, with 10 bases in between. The germline V gene has CDR1 SGHTA and CDR2 FQGTGA. The CDR3 runs 15 residues. In nucleotides, the CDR3 is TGTGCCAGCAGCCACCGGGAACCTGGGGCCAACGTCCTGACTTTC. It yields the protein CASSHREPGANVLTF.

This clone has a single count. J is TRBJ2-5 and V is TRBV5-6; D is undetermined. Looked up from germline, CDR1 is SGHDT and CDR2 is YYEEEE. V was pared by 2 bases and J by 1 base, with 12 bases between. This CDR3 is built from 15 residues. CDR3 sequence (DNA): TGTGCCAGCAGCTTTTGGGCCACGGGCCAAGAGACCCAGTACTTC. Protein product: CASSFWATGQETQYF.

V is TRBV5-4 and J is TRBJ2-2; 9 nucleotides agree with TRBD1. Trimming removed 2 bases from V and 7 bases from J; junction bases left unmatched: 6. This CDR3 has 15 amino acids. CDR1 is SGHNT and CDR2 is YYREEE in the germline V gene (reference sequence). CDR3 protein: CASSLGGTGIGELFF. The CDR3 DNA is TGTGCCAGCAGCTTAGGTGGGACAGGGATCGGGGAGCTGTTTTTT.

V and J are TRBV9 and TRBJ2-3, with D perhaps matching TRBD1 or TRBD2 (5 bases each). This CDR3 region has 16 residues. Germline V gene lookup returns CDR1 SGDLS and CDR2 YYNGEE. V was trimmed by 4 bases and J by 0 bases, leaving 15 bases between them. As DNA, the CDR3 is TGTGCCAGCAGCCCGCACGGGACCGACAGCACAGATACGCAGTATTTT. It yields the protein CASSPHGTDSTDTQYF.

This clone showed up just a few times. V gene TRBV4-2 combines with J gene TRBJ1-4, with D hard to call. The ends were cut back, 3 bases at V and 5 bases at J, with 10 bases in the middle. CDR3 length equals 14 residues. Germline CDR1 is LGHNA and CDR2 is YNFKEQ. This CDR3 is CASSHGSVNEKLFF. The CDR3 DNA reads TGTGCCAGCAGCCACGGCAGCGTGAATGAAAAACTGTTTTTT.